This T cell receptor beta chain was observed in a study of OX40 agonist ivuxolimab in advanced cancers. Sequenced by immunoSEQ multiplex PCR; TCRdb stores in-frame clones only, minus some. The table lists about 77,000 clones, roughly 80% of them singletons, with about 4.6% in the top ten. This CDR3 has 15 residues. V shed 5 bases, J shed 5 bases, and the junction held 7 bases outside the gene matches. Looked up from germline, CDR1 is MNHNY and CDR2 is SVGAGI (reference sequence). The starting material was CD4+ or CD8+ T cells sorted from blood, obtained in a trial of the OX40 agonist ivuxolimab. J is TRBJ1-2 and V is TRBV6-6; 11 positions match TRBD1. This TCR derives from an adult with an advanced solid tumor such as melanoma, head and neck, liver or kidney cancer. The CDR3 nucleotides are TGTGCCAGCAGTCGTGGGACAGGGGGTGATTATGGCTACACCTTC. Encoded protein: CASSRGTGGDYGYTF.